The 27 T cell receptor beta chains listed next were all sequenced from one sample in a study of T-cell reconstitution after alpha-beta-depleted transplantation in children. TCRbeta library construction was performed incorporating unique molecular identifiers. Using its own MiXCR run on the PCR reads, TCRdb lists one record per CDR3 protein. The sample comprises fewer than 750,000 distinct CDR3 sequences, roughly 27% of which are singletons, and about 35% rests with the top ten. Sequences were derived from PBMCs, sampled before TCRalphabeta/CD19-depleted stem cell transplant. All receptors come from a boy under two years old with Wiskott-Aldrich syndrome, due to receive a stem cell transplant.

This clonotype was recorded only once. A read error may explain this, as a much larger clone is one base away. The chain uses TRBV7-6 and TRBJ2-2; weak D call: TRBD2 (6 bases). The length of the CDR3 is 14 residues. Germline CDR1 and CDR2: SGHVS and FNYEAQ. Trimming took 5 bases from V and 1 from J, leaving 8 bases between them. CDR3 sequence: CASSGDLNTGELFF. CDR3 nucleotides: TGTGCCAGCAGCGGGGACTTGAACACCGGGGAGCTGTTTTTT.

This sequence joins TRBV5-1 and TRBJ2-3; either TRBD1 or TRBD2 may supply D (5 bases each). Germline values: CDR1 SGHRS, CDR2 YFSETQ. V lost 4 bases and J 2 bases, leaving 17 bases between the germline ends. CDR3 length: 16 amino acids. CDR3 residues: CASSQGTDILTDTQYF. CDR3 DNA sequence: TGCGCCAGCAGCCAAGGGACGGACATTCTCACAGATACGCAGTATTTT.

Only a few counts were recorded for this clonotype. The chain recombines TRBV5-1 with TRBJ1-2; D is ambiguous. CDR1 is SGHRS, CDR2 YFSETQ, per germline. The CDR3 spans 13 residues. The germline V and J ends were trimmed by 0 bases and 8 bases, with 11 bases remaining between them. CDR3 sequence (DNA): TGCGCCAGCAGCTTGGTGGCCAGTCACGGCTACACCTTC. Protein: CASSLVASHGYTF.

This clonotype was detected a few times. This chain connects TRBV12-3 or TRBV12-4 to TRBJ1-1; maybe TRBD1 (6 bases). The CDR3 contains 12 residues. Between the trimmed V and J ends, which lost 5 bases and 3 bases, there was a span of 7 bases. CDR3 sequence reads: CASSQGYTEAFF. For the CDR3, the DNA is TGTGCCAGCAGTCAGGGGTACACTGAAGCTTTCTTT.

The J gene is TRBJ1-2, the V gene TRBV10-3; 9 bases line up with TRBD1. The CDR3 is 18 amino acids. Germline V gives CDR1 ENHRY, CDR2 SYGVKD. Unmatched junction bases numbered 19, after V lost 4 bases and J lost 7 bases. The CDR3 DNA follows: TGTGCCATCAGTGGTAGGGAGATCGTCCGGGACAGGGTCCCTGGCTACACCTTC. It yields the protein CAISGREIVRDRVPGYTF.

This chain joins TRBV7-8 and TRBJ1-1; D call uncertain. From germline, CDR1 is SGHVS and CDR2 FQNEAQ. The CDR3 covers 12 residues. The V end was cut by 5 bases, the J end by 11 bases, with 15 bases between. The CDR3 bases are TGTGCCAGCAGCACACGACAAGACGAGGCTTTCTTT. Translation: CASSTRQDEAFF. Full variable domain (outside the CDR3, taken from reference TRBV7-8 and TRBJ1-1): GAGVSQSPRYKVAKRGQDVALRCDPISGHVSLFWYQQALGQGPEFLTYFQNEAQLDKSGLPSDRFFAERPEGSVSTLKIQRTQQEDSAVYLCASSTRQDEAFFGQGTRLTVV.

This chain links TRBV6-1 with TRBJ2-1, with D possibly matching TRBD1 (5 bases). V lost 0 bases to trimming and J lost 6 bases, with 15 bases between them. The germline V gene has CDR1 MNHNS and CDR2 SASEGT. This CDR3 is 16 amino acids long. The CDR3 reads CASSEAWQGYGNEQFF. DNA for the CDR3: TGTGCCAGCAGTGAAGCGTGGCAGGGCTATGGCAATGAGCAGTTCTTC.

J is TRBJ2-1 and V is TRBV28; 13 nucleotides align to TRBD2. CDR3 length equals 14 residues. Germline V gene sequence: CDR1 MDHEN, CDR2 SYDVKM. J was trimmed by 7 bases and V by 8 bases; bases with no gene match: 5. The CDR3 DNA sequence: TGTGCCAGCCTGACTAGCGGGAGGTGGAATGAGCAGTTCTTC. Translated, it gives CASLTSGRWNEQFF. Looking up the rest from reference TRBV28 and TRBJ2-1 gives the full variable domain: DVKVTQSSRYLVKRTGEKVFLECVQDMDHENMFWYRQDPGLGLRLIYFSYDVKMKEKGDIPEGYSVSREKKERFSLILESASTNQTSMYLCASLTSGRWNEQFFGPGTRLTVL.

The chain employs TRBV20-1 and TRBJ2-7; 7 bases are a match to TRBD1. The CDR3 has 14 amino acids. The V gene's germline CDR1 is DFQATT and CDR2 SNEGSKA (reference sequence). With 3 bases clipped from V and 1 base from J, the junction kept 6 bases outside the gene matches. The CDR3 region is CSARDGTVSYEQYF. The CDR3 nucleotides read TGCAGTGCTAGGGATGGGACAGTATCCTACGAGCAGTACTTC.

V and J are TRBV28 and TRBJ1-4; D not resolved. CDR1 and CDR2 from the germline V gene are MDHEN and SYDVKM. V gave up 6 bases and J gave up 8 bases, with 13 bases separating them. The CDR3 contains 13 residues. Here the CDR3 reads CASSPEWEEKLFF. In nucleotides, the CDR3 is TGTGCCAGCAGCCCGGAGTGGGAAGAAAAACTGTTTTTT. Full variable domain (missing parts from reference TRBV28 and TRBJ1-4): DVKVTQSSRYLVKRTGEKVFLECVQDMDHENMFWYRQDPGLGLRLIYFSYDVKMKEKGDIPEGYSVSREKKERFSLILESASTNQTSMYLCASSPEWEEKLFFGSGTQLSVL.

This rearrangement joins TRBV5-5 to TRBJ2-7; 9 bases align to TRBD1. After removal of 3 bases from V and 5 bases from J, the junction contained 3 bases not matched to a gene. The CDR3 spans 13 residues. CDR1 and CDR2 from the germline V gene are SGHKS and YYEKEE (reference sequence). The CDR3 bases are TGTGCCAGCAGCTGGGGACAGGGAAACGAGCAGTACTTC. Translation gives CASSWGQGNEQYF.

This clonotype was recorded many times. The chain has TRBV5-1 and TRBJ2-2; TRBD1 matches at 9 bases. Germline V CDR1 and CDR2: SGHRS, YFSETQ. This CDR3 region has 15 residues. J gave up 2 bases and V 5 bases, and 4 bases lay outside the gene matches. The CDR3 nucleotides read TGCGCCAGCAGTGGGACAGGGACTAACACCGGGGAGCTGTTTTTT. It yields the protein CASSGTGTNTGELFF.

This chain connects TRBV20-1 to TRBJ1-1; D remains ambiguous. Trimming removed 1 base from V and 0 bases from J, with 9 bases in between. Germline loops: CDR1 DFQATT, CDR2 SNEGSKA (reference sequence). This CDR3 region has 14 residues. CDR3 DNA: TGCAGTGCTAGAGTTAAGGGATTGAACACTGAAGCTTTCTTT. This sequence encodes CSARVKGLNTEAFF.

CDR3 DNA: TGCAGCGTTTCTGGTGACAGGGGGGCCAAAAACATTCAGTACTTC. This gives the protein CSVSGDRGAKNIQYF. The rearrangement uses TRBV29-1 and TRBJ2-4; 9 bases align to TRBD1. This CDR3 has 15 amino acids. From germline, CDR1 is SQVTM and CDR2 ANQGSEA. V was clipped by 5 bases and J by 1 base; unmatched bases: 6.

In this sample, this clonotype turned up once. The CDR3 DNA sequence: TGCGCCAGCTCCTCGGACCCAGGGGGTGAAAAACTGTTTTTT. Amino acids: CASSSDPGGEKLFF. V and J are TRBV5-1 and TRBJ1-4, with TRBD1 matching 7 bases. Germline values: CDR1 SGHRS, CDR2 YFSETQ. Unmatched junction bases numbered 10, after V lost 7 bases and J lost 7 bases. The CDR3 totals 14 residues.

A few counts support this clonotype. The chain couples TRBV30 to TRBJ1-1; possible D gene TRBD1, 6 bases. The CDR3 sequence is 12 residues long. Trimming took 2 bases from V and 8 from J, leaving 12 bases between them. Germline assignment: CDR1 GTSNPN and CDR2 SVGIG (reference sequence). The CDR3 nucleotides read TGTGCCTGGAGTCCCCGGGGGGCCGAAGCTTTCTTT. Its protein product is CAWSPRGAEAFF.

CDR3 sequence reads: CASSILSGSGPNPGQFF. The CDR3 DNA reads TGTGCCAGTAGTATCCTTTCCGGCTCTGGCCCGAATCCAGGGCAGTTCTTC. The chain carries TRBV19 and TRBJ2-1; D unclear. The CDR3 sequence is 17 residues long. The germline CDR1 and CDR2 sequences are LNHDA and SQIVND (reference sequence). Trimming left V 3 bases short and J 12 bases short, with 27 bases between.

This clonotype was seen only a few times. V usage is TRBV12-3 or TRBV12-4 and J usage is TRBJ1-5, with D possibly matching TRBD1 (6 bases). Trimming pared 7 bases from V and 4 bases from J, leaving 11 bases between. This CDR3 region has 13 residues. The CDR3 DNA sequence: TGTGCCAGCACCGGGACACCTAATCAGCCCCAGCATTTT. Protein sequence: CASTGTPNQPQHF.

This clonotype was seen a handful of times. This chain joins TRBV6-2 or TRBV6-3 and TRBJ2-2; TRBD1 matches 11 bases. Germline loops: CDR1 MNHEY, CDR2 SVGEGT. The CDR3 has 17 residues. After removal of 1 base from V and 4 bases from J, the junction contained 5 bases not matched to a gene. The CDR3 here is CASSYLRGTGGTGELFF. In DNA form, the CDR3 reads TGTGCCAGCAGTTACTTGAGGGGGACAGGGGGCACCGGGGAGCTGTTTTTT.

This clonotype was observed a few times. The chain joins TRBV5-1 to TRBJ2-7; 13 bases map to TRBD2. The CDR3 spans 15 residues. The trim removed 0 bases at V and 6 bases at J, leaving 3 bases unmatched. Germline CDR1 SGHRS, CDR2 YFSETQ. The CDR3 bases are TGCGCCAGCAGCTTGGGACTAGCGGGAGGACTCGAGCAGTACTTC. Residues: CASSLGLAGGLEQYF.

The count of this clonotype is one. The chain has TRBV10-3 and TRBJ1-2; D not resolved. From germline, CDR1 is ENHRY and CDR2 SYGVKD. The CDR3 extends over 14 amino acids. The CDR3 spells CGASDRGRDYGYTF. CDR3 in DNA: TGTGGCGCCAGTGATCGGGGAAGGGACTATGGCTACACCTTC.

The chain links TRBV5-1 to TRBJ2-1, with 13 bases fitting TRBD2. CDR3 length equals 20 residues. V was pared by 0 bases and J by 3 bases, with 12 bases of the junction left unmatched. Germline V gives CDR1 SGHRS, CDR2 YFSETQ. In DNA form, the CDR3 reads TGCGCCAGCAGCTTGGGAGTTGGGACTAGCGGGACCCGTTACTACAATGAGCAGTTCTTC. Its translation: CASSLGVGTSGTRYYNEQFF.

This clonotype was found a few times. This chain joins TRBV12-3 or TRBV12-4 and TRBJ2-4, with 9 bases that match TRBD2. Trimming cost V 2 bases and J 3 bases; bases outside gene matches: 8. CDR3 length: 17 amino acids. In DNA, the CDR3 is TGTGCCAGCAGTTTACAAGCGGGAGGAGTTAGCAAAAACATTCAGTACTTC. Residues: CASSLQAGGVSKNIQYF.

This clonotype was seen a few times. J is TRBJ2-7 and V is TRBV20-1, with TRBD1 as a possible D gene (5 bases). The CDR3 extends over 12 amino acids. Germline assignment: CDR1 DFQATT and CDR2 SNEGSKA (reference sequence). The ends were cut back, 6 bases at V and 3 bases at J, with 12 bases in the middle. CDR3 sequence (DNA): TGCAGTGCCCCGGACAACTACTACGAGCAGTACTTC. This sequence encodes CSAPDNYYEQYF.

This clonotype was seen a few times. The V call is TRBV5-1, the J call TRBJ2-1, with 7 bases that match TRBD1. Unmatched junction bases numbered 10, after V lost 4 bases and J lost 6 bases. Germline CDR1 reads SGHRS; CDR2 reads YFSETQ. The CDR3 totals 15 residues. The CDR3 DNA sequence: TGCGCCAGCAGCCCTAAACAGACAGGGCCCAATGAGCAGTTCTTC. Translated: CASSPKQTGPNEQFF.

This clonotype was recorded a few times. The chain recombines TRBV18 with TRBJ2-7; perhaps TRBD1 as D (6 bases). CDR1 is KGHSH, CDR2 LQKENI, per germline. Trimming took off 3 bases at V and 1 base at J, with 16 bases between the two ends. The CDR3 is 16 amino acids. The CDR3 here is CASSPGTPLLSYEQYF. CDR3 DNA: TGTGCCAGCTCACCCGGGACACCACTACTTTCCTACGAGCAGTACTTC.

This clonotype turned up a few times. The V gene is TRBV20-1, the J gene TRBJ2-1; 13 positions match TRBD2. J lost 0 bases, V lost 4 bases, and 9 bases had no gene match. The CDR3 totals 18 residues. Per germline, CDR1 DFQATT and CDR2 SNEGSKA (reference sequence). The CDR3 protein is CSATRGLAGALSYNEQFF. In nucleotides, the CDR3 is TGCAGTGCTACCCGCGGACTAGCGGGGGCTCTCTCCTACAATGAGCAGTTCTTC.